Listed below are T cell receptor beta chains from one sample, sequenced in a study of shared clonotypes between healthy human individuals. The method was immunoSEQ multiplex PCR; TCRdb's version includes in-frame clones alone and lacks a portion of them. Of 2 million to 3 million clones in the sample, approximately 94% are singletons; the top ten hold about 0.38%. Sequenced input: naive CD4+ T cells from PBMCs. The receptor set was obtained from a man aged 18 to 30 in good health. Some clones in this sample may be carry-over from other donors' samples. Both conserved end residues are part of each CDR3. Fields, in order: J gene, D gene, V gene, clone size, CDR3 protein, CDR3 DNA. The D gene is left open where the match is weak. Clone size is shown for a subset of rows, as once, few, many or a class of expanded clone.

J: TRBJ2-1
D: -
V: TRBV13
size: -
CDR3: CASSLEPYNNEQFF
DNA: TGTGCCAGCAGCCTGGAACCCTACAACAATGAGCAGTTCTTC

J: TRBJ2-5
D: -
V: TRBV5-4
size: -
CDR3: CASSLVMEETQYF
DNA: TGTGCCAGCAGCTTGGTTATGGAAGAGACCCAGTACTTC

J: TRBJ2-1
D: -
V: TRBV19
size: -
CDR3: CASSHFPGHGYNEQFF
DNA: TGTGCCAGTAGTCATTTTCCGGGACACGGATACAATGAGCAGTTCTTC

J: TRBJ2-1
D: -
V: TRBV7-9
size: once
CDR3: CASSQSRGPSYNEQFF
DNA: TGTGCCAGCAGCCAGTCGCGGGGGCCCTCCTACAATGAGCAGTTCTTC

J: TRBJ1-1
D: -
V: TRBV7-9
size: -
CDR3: CASSRGAATEAFF
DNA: TGTGCCAGCAGTAGGGGGGCGGCAACTGAAGCTTTCTTT

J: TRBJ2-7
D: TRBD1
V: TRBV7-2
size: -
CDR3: CASSSSPGQGFHEQYF
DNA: TGTGCCAGCAGCTCCTCGCCGGGACAGGGTTTCCACGAGCAGTACTTC

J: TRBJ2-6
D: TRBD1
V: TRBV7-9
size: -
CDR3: CASSRMTGGAGANVLTF
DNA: TGTGCCAGCAGCCGGATGACAGGGGGCGCTGGGGCCAACGTCCTGACTTTC

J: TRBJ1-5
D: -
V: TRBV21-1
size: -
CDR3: CASSKRLPTENPHQPQHF
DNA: TGTGCCAGCAGCAAAAGGCTACCGACAGAGAATCCCCATCAGCCCCAGCATTTT

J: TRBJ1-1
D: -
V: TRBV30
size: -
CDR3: CAWSRGSNTEAFF
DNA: TGTGCCTGGAGTCGCGGATCGAACACTGAAGCTTTCTTT

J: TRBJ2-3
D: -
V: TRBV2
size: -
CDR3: CASREGASPEISQYF
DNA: TGTGCCAGCAGGGAAGGGGCTAGCCCGGAAATTTCGCAGTATTTT

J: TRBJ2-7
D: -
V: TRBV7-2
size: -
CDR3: CASSPGPHSYEQYF
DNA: TGTGCCAGCAGCCCAGGGCCCCACTCCTACGAGCAGTACTTC

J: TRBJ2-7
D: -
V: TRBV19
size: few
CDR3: CASSPAEGGYEQYF
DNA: TGTGCCAGTAGTCCCGCGGAAGGGGGCTACGAGCAGTACTTC

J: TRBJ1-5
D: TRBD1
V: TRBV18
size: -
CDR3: CASSPTGQGDNQPQHF
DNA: TGTGCCAGCTCACCTACGGGACAGGGGGACAATCAGCCCCAGCATTTT

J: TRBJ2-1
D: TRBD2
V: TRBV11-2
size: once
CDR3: CASRPTGGRAANEQFF
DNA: TGTGCCAGCAGACCTACCGGCGGGAGGGCGGCGAATGAGCAGTTCTTC

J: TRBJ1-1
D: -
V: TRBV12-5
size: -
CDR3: CASGLRREVAFF
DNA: TGTGCTAGTGGTTTGAGGAGGGAAGTAGCTTTCTTT

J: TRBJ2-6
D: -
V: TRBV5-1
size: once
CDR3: CASSFGESSGANVLTF
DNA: TGCGCCAGCAGCTTTGGAGAGAGCTCTGGGGCCAACGTCCTGACTTTC

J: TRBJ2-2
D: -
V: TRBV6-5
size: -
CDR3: CASSYRDGNTGELFF
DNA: TGTGCCAGCAGTTACCGGGACGGTAACACCGGGGAGCTGTTTTTT

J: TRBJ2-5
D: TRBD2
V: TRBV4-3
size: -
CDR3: CASSQDLASGSETQYF
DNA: TGCGCCAGCAGCCAAGATTTGGCTAGCGGGAGTGAGACCCAGTACTTC

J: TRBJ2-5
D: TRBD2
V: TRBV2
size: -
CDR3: CASSATSGRGVTQYF
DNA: TGTGCCAGCAGTGCGACTAGCGGGAGGGGGGTAACCCAGTACTTC

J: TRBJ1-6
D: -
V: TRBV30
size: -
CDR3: CAWRTPGTPGSPLHF
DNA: TGTGCCTGGAGAACCCCCGGGACGCCTGGATCACCCCTCCACTTT

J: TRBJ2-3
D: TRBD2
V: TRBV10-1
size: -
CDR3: CARVAGETDTQYF
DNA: TGCGCCAGGGTAGCGGGCGAGACAGATACGCAGTATTTT

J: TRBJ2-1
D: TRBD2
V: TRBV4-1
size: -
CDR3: CASSQVATSGYNEQFF
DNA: TGCGCCAGCAGCCAAGTTGCGACTAGCGGGTACAATGAGCAGTTCTTC

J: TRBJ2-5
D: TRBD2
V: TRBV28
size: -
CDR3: CASSVTKRGGTETQYF
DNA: TGTGCCAGCAGCGTGACTAAGCGGGGGGGGACGGAGACCCAGTACTTC

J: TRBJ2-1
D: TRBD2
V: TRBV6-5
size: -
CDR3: CASSYSGLAVYNEQFF
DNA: TGTGCCAGCAGTTACTCGGGGCTAGCGGTGTACAATGAGCAGTTCTTC

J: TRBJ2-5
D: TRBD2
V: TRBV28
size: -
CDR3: CASSFGGESQETQYF
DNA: TGTGCCAGCAGTTTCGGGGGGGAGTCCCAAGAGACCCAGTACTTC

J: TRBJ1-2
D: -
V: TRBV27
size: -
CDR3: CASRRTGEGAGYTF
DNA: TGTGCCAGTCGAAGGACCGGGGAAGGAGCTGGCTACACCTTC

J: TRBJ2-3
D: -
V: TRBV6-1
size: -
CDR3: CASSEPQGFPSWADTQYF
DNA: TGTGCCAGCAGTGAACCGCAGGGTTTCCCGAGTTGGGCAGATACGCAGTATTTT

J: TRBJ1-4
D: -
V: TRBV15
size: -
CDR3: CATSRGRRGPNEKLFF
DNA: TGTGCCACCAGCCGGGGGCGGAGGGGTCCCAATGAAAAACTGTTTTTT

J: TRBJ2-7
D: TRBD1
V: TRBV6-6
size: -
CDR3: CASTTQGREQYF
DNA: TGTGCCAGCACCACACAGGGGCGCGAGCAGTACTTC

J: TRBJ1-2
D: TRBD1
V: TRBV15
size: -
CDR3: CATSRDRTGYGYTF
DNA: TGTGCCACCAGCAGAGATAGGACAGGATATGGCTACACCTTC

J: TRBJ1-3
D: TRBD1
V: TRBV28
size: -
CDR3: CASSLLTGENTIYF
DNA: TGTGCCAGCAGTTTATTGACAGGGGAAAACACCATATATTTT

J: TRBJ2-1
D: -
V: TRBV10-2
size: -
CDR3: CASSGQKGLPRRHYNEQFF
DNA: TGCGCCAGCAGTGGGCAGAAAGGACTCCCGAGAAGGCACTACAATGAGCAGTTCTTC

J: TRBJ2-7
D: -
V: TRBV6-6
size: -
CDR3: CASSPSPYEQYF
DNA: TGTGCCAGCAGTCCCTCTCCCTACGAGCAGTACTTC

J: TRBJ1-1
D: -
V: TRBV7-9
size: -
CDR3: CASSLIQGETEAFF
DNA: TGTGCCAGCAGCTTAATCCAGGGAGAAACTGAAGCTTTCTTT

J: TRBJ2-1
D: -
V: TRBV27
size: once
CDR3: CASRKQGPYNEQFF
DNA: TGTGCCAGCAGAAAACAGGGTCCCTACAATGAGCAGTTCTTC

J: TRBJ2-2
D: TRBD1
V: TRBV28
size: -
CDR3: CASSPGQGPRGELFF
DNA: TGTGCCAGCAGCCCGGGACAGGGGCCTCGCGGGGAGCTGTTTTTT

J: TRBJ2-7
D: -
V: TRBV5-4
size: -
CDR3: CASSLVGSYEQYF
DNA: TGTGCCAGCAGCTTGGTCGGGTCCTACGAGCAGTACTTC

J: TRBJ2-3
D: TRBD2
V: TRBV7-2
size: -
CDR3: CASSPLTGTSGESTDTQYF
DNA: TGTGCCAGCAGCCCCTTAACCGGGACTAGCGGAGAGAGCACAGATACGCAGTATTTT

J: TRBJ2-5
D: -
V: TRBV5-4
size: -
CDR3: CASSLVGGQETQYF
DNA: TGTGCCAGCAGCTTGGTAGGCGGACAAGAGACCCAGTACTTC

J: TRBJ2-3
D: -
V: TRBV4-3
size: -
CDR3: CASSQAWTASTDTQYF
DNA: TGCGCCAGCAGCCAGGCTTGGACAGCTAGCACAGATACGCAGTATTTT

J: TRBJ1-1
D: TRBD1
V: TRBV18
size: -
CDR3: CASSPLSGGTFGNTEAFF
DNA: TGTGCCAGCTCACCGCTTTCAGGGGGCACGTTTGGAAACACTGAAGCTTTCTTT

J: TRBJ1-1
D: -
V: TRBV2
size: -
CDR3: CASRNTEAFF
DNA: TGTGCCAGCAGGAACACTGAAGCTTTCTTT

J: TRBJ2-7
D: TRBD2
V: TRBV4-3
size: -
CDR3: CASSHFTSGRGEQYF
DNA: TGCGCCAGCAGCCACTTTACTAGCGGGAGGGGCGAGCAGTACTTC

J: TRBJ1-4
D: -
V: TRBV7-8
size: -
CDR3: CASSPRTATLGKRLFF
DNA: TGTGCCAGCAGCCCCAGGACAGCCACCTTAGGAAAAAGACTGTTTTTT

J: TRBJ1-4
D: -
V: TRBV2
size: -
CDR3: CATQWRNEKLFF
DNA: TGTGCCACTCAGTGGCGTAATGAAAAACTGTTTTTT

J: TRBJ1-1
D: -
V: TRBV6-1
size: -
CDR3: CASSEAWVLTEAFF
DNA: TGTGCCAGCAGTGAAGCTTGGGTTCTGACTGAAGCTTTCTTT

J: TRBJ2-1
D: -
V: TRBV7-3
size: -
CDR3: CASSPDYASYNEQFF
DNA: TGTGCCAGCAGCCCAGACTACGCCTCCTACAATGAGCAGTTCTTC

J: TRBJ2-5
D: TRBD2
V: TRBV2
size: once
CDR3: CASILELAGYQETQYF
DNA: TGTGCCAGCATCCTCGAACTAGCGGGATACCAAGAGACCCAGTACTTC

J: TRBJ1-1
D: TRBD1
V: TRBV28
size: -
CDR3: CASSYFRGITEAFF
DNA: TGTGCCAGCAGTTACTTCAGGGGGATCACTGAAGCTTTCTTT

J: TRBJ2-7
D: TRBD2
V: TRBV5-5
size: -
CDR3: CASSLAGRAVYEQYF
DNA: TGTGCCAGCAGCTTGGCCGGGAGGGCCGTTTACGAGCAGTACTTC

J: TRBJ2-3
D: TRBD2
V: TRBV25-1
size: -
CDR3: CTSSPGTSGSTDTQYF
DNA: TGTACCAGCAGCCCGGGGACTAGCGGCAGCACAGATACGCAGTATTTT